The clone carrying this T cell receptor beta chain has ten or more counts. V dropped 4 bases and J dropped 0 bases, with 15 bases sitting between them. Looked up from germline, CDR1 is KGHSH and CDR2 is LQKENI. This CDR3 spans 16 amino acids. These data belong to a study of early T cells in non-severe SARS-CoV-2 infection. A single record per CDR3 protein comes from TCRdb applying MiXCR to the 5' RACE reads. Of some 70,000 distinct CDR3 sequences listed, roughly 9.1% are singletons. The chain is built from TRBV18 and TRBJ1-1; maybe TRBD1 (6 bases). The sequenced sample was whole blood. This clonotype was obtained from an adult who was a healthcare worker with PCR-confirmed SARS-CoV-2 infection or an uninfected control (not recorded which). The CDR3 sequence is CASSRNRDTMNTEAFF. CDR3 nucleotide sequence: TGTGCCAGCTCACGCAACCGGGACACTATGAACACTGAAGCTTTCTTT.